This TCR beta chain was identified in a study of cytomegalovirus exposure and HLA in healthy donors. In the case of this clone: Antigen: not known.

Findings of the study overall: Among donors in an Asian-associated ancestry cluster, a later analysis reportedly found fewer N-insertions than the roughly 700-donor mean. In vitro work confirmed that a few CMV-associated chains recognize CMV antigens.

V was clipped by 5 bases and J by 6 bases; unmatched bases: 6. Germline CDR1 SGHTA, CDR2 FQGNSA. The CDR3 covers 14 residues. 13 Jbeta primers and 60 Vbeta primers were used for the PCR. Profiling relied on immunoSEQ multiplex PCR, and the TCRdb table lists in-frame clones only, not all of them. This sample has more than 95,000 clones, with 70% to 80% found just once. As for the donors, each was a healthy bone marrow donor. The sequence was obtained from a man aged 25-45 years in good health and CMV-seronegative. V is TRBV7-2 and J is TRBJ2-2, with TRBD2 matching over 7 bases. Sample: PBMCs. The CDR3 reads CASSARTRAGELFF. Written as DNA, the CDR3 is TGTGCCAGCAGCGCACGGACTAGGGCCGGGGAGCTGTTTTTT.